This is a list of T cell receptor beta chains from one sample in a study of blood T cell repertoires in COVID-19. The method was immunoSEQ multiplex PCR; TCRdb's version includes in-frame clones alone and lacks a portion of them. The sample has more than 85,000 clones; approximately 86% are singletons. The sequencing input was peripheral blood. These receptors were collected from a man in his forties or fifties with COVID-19, enrolled during active disease. The CDR3 runs from the conserved cysteine through the conserved F or W. D genes are given only for firm matches. Some rows have no size entry. The others give once, few or many, or a class for an expanded clone.

clone size,D gene,J gene,V gene,CDR3 DNA,CDR3 protein
-,TRBD1,TRBJ1-2,TRBV5-4,TGTGCCAGCAGCTTTGGGGACAGCAGAGCCATCTATGGCTACACCTTC,CASSFGDSRAIYGYTF
-,-,TRBJ2-2,TRBV5-1,TGCGCCAGCAGCTACCAGATGGGGCTGAACACCGGGGAGCTGTTTTTT,CASSYQMGLNTGELFF
-,-,TRBJ1-2,TRBV28,TGTGCCAGCAGTTTCCCTGGATGGCGGCGAGCTAACTATGGCTACACCTTC,CASSFPGWRRANYGYTF
-,-,TRBJ2-2,TRBV5-5,TGTGCCAGCAGCTGGTCCCCGGGGGGGGAGCTGTTTTTT,CASSWSPGGELFF
-,TRBD1,TRBJ1-6,TRBV12-5,TGTGCTAGTGGTCCTCCGGGACAGGGCGTGTTGTCCTATAATTCACCCCTCCACTTT,CASGPPGQGVLSYNSPLHF
-,TRBD2,TRBJ2-7,TRBV6-1,TGTGCCAGCTTCCGGGGCGGGGGGCAGTTCGAGCAGTACTTC,CASFRGGGQFEQYF
-,TRBD1,TRBJ2-2,TRBV10-3,TGTGCCATCAGTTCCGGGACAGTGAACACCGGGGAGCTGTTTTTT,CAISSGTVNTGELFF
-,-,TRBJ2-1,TRBV19,TGTGCCAGTCGCGAAAGGGGGGGCCGCTACAATGAGCAGTTCTTC,CASRERGGRYNEQFF
-,-,TRBJ2-6,TRBV5-1,TGCGCCAGCAGCATGACGGGGTCGTCTGGGGCCAACGTCCTGACTTTC,CASSMTGSSGANVLTF
-,TRBD1,TRBJ1-4,TRBV5-4,TGTGCCAGCAGCTCGGGACAGGGGGTGACAACTAATGAAAAACTGTTTTTT,CASSSGQGVTTNEKLFF
-,TRBD1,TRBJ1-5,TRBV24-1,TGTGCCACCCAAGACAGGGGTAGCAATCAGCCCCAGCATTTT,CATQDRGSNQPQHF
-,-,TRBJ2-5,TRBV7-8,TGTGCCAGTGGCTCCAGACTGGTATCGCAAGAGACCCAGTACTTC,CASGSRLVSQETQYF
-,-,TRBJ1-6,TRBV6-5,TGTGCCAGCAGTTTTGATAGCTCCTATAATTCACCCCTCCACTTT,CASSFDSSYNSPLHF
-,-,TRBJ1-1,TRBV10-3,TGTGCCACCTCGACAGGATCGGCCACTGAAGCTTTCTTT,CATSTGSATEAFF
few,-,TRBJ1-2,TRBV5-6,TGTGCCAGCAGCCCGGACACGAACTATGGCTACACCTTC,CASSPDTNYGYTF
-,-,TRBJ2-2,TRBV18,TGTGCCAGCTCAGTGGACAGACCAGACACCGGGGAGCTGTTTTTT,CASSVDRPDTGELFF
-,-,TRBJ1-1,TRBV6-6,TGTGCCAGCAGTTACTCGTCACAGGGCTACACTGAAGCTTTCTTT,CASSYSSQGYTEAFF
-,-,TRBJ2-3,TRBV5-1,TGCGCCAGCAGCGCCGGGTTCACAGATACGCAGTATTTT,CASSAGFTDTQYF
-,-,TRBJ1-2,TRBV21-1,TGTGCCAGCAGCAAAGTTGAAAAGGGACAGTTGTTCTATGGCTACACCTTC,CASSKVEKGQLFYGYTF
-,-,TRBJ1-2,TRBV3-1/TRBV3-2,TGTGCCAGCAGCCAAAGCACCTATGGCTACACCTTC,CASSQSTYGYTF
few,TRBD1,TRBJ1-3,TRBV5-1,TGCGCCAGCAGCCCCGGGACAGCTGGAAACACCATATATTTT,CASSPGTAGNTIYF
-,-,TRBJ1-1,TRBV2,TGTGCCAGCAACTGGGCAGAAAACACTGAAGCTTTCTTT,CASNWAENTEAFF
-,TRBD1,TRBJ2-1,TRBV3-1/TRBV3-2,TGTGCCAGCAGCCAAGACAGGGGGCGTGAGCAGTTCTTC,CASSQDRGREQFF
-,TRBD2,TRBJ2-3,TRBV7-2,TGTGCCAGCAGCCTAGGTGCGGGGGGACGCACAGATACGCAGTATTTT,CASSLGAGGRTDTQYF
-,-,TRBJ1-4,TRBV10-3,TGTGCCATCAGTGAGTCGATAACGGGGGAAAAACTGTTTTTT,CAISESITGEKLFF
-,-,TRBJ2-7,TRBV7-2,TGTGCCAGCAGCTTAGCCACAGGGTACGAGCAGTACTTC,CASSLATGYEQYF
-,TRBD1,TRBJ1-3,TRBV28,TGTGCCAGCACCGACAGGGGGGGGACCTCAGGAAACACCATATATTTT,CASTDRGGTSGNTIYF
-,-,TRBJ1-2,TRBV7-8,TGTGCCAGCAGCGACAACAAGAAAGGTGGCTACACCTTC,CASSDNKKGGYTF
-,TRBD1,TRBJ2-7,TRBV5-8,TGTGCCAGCAGCTTCCGGGACAGGGTATACGAGCAGTACTTC,CASSFRDRVYEQYF
-,-,TRBJ2-2,TRBV9,TGTGCCAGCAGCGTAGACGGGTTCACCGGGGAGCTGTTTTTT,CASSVDGFTGELFF
-,-,TRBJ2-7,TRBV7-9,TGTGCCAGCAGCTTAGGTTTCACAACCTACGAGCAGTACTTC,CASSLGFTTYEQYF
-,-,TRBJ1-4,TRBV7-9,TGTGCCAGCAGCCCTAGGTGGGCTAATGAAAAACTGTTTTTT,CASSPRWANEKLFF
-,TRBD1,TRBJ2-7,TRBV9,TGTGCCAGCAGCTCTTCCGGGACAGGGATATACGAGCAGTACTTC,CASSSSGTGIYEQYF
-,TRBD1,TRBJ1-3,TRBV7-8,TGTGCCAGCAGCGCGGCACAGGGGAGCGCTAGAAACACCATATATTTT,CASSAAQGSARNTIYF
-,TRBD1,TRBJ1-2,TRBV3-1/TRBV3-2,TGTGCCAGCAGCTTTGACAGGGAGAGAGGGTACTATGGCTACACCTTC,CASSFDRERGYYGYTF